This is a list of T cell receptor beta chains from one sample in a study of vaccination effects on CD4 cells after COVID-19. These TCRs' antigens remain unknown. The repertoire was sequenced with immunoSEQ multiplex PCR; TCRdb's copy has only in-frame clones and lacks some. The table includes tens of thousands of clones, more than 65% detected once. Sequencing was performed on CD4+ T cells from PBMCs cultured without peptide, taken after COVID-19 vaccination. Every receptor here comes from a human donor who had a prior SARS-CoV-2 infection. The CDR3 runs from the conserved cysteine through the conserved F or W.

V	J	CDR3
TRBV11-3	TRBJ2-1	CASSHRSSIYNEQFF
TRBV6-4	TRBJ2-4	CASSRREGDIQYF
TRBV9	TRBJ1-6	CASSVEPGRTSPLHF
TRBV4-1	TRBJ2-5	CASSQYGGFGETQYF
TRBV7-7	TRBJ1-5	CASSPGQGQPQHF
TRBV5-1	TRBJ2-2	CASSLGSGVPGELFF
TRBV18	TRBJ2-1	CASSNSYNEQFF
TRBV12-3/TRBV12-4	TRBJ2-7	CASSLAASYEQYF
TRBV18	TRBJ2-5	CASSPLGTSGGSETQYF
TRBV5-1	TRBJ2-3	CASSQIASGGTDTQYF
TRBV12-5	TRBJ2-3	CASGSRTSGRGSDTQYF
TRBV7-2	TRBJ2-1	CASSLTRLAGVEQFF
TRBV6-2/TRBV6-3	TRBJ1-5	CASSYWVGPRGPDQPQHF
TRBV10-3	TRBJ2-3	CAISGQGLAGDTQYF
TRBV12-3/TRBV12-4	TRBJ1-1	CASTVRDRLRAFF
TRBV14	TRBJ2-7	CASSPGTHAYEQYF
TRBV6-5	TRBJ1-1	CASRPAGTRNTEAFF
TRBV7-9	TRBJ2-3	CASFGWGGSTDTQYF
TRBV14	TRBJ2-1	CASSQEITSGGYNEQFF
TRBV7-2	TRBJ2-3	CASSRRWGADTQYF
TRBV3-1/TRBV3-2	TRBJ2-1	CASSQHGGVEQFF
TRBV10-3	TRBJ1-1	CAISDAQGLENTEAFF
TRBV6-5	TRBJ2-2	CASTPGAFSGRELFF
TRBV5-1	TRBJ2-1	CASSLLPGSYNEQFF
TRBV4-1	TRBJ1-2	CASSQGDRVYGYTF
TRBV7-3	TRBJ1-6	CASSQTGVNSPLHF
TRBV27	TRBJ1-4	CASKLLPRMGEKLFF
TRBV11-2	TRBJ2-1	CASSLGTGAYNEQFF
TRBV5-1	TRBJ2-5	CASSGGLDQETQYF
TRBV13	TRBJ2-7	CASSHHSGGLYEQYF
TRBV2	TRBJ1-1	CASSAGRANTEAFF
TRBV3-1/TRBV3-2	TRBJ2-3	CASSETGTGTDTQYF
TRBV27	TRBJ1-1	CASTSNRREDTEAFF
TRBV5-5	TRBJ2-1	CASDQRGGLTYNEQFF
TRBV4-3	TRBJ1-6	CASSQIRGFNSPLHF
TRBV5-5	TRBJ2-3	CASTIRGRRNPDTQYF
TRBV7-2	TRBJ1-1	CASSFQAGVWLEAFF
TRBV18	TRBJ2-2	CASSPPNSFRNTGELFF
TRBV5-1	TRBJ2-3	CASSPQTRDTDTQYF
TRBV10-3	TRBJ2-7	CAISYSSAGGSYEQYF
TRBV3-1/TRBV3-2	TRBJ2-1	CASSRAGAVINEQFF
TRBV30	TRBJ2-5	CAWEGGIQETQYF
TRBV5-1	TRBJ2-7	CASSFITDGTPYEQYF
TRBV19	TRBJ2-2	CASTDRDGTGELFF
TRBV3-1/TRBV3-2	TRBJ2-1	CASRGTARGAEQFF